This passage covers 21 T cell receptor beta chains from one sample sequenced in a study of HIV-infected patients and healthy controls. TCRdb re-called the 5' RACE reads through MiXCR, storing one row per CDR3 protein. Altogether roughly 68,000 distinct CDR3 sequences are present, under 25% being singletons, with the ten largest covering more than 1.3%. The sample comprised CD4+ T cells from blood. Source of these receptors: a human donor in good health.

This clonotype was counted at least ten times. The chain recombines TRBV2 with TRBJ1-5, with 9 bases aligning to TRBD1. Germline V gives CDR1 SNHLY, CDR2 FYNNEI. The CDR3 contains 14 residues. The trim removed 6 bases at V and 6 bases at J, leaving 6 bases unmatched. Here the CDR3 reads CASSRDRAPQPQHF. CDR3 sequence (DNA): TGTGCCAGCAGCCGGGACAGGGCTCCTCAGCCCCAGCATTTT.

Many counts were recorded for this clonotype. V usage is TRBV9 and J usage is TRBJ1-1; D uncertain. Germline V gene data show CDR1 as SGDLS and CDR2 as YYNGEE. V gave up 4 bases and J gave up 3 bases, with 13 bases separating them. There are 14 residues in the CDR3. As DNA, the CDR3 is TGTGCCAGCAGCCCCACCCAGGCGCACACTGAAGCTTTCTTT. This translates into CASSPTQAHTEAFF.

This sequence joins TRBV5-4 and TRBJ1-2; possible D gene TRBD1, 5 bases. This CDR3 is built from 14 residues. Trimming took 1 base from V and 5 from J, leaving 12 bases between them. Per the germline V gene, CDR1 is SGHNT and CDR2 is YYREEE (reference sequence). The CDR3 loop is CASSLPQGPYGYTF. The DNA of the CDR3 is TGTGCCAGCAGCTTGCCTCAGGGACCATATGGCTACACCTTC.

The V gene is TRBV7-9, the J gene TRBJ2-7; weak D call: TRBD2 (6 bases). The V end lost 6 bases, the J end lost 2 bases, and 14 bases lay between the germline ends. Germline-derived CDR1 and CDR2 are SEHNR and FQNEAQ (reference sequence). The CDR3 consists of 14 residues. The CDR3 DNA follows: TGTGCCAGCAGTAGGGACTGGGGGACCTACGAGCAGTACTTC. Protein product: CASSRDWGTYEQYF.

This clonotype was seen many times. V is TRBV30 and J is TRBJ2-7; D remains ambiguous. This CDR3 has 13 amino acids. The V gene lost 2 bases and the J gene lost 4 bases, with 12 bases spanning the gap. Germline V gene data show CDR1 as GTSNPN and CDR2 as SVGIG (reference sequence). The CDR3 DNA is TGTGCCTGGAGTAGTCGGACCCCTTACGAGCAGTACTTC. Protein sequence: CAWSSRTPYEQYF.

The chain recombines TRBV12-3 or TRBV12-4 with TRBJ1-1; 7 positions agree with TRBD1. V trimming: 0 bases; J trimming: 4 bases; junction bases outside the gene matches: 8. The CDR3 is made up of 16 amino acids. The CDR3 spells CASSLATGAGGTEAFF. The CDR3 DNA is TGTGCCAGCAGTTTAGCCACAGGGGCGGGGGGCACTGAAGCTTTCTTT.

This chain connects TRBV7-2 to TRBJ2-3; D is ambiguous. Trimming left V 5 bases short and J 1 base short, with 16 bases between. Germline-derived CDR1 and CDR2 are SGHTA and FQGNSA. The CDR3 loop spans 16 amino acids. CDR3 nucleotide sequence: TGTGCCAGCAGCGTGTCTGCCGGGTTCGGCACAGATACGCAGTATTTT. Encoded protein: CASSVSAGFGTDTQYF.

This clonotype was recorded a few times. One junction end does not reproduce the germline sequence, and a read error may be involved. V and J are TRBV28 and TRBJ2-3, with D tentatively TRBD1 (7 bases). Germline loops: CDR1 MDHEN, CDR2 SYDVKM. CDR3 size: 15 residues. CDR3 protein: CASSSQGGGTDTQYF. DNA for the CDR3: TGTGCCAGCAGTTCGCAGGGGGGTGGCACAGATACACAGTATTTT. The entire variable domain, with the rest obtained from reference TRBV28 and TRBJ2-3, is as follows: DVKVTQSSRYLVKRTGEKVFLECVQDMDHENMFWYRQDPGLGLRLIYFSYDVKMKEKGDIPEGYSVSREKKERFSLILESASTNQTSMYLCASSSQGGGTDTQYFGPGTRLTVL.

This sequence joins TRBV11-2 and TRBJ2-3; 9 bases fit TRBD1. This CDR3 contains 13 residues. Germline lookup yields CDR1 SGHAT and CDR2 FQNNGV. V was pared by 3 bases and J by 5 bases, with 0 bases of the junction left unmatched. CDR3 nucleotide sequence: TGTGCCAGCAGCTTGGGACAGGGAGATACGCAGTATTTT. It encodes CASSLGQGDTQYF.

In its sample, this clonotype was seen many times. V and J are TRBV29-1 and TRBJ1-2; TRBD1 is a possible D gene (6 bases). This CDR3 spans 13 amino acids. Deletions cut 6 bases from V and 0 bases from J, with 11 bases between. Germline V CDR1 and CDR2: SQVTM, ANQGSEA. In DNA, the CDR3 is TGCAGCGTGCGACAGGCGGCTAACTATGGCTACACCTTC. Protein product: CSVRQAANYGYTF. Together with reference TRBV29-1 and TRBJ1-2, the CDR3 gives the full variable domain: SAVISQKPSRDICQRGTSLTIQCQVDSQVTMMFWYRQQPGQSLTLIATANQGSEATYESGFVIDKFPISRPNLTFSTLTVSNMSPEDSSIYLCSVRQAANYGYTFGSGTRLTVV.

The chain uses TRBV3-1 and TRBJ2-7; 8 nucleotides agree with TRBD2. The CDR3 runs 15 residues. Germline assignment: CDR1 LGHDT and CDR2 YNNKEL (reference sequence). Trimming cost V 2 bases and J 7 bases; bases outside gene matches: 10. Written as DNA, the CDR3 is TGTGCCAGCAGCCAACTAGCGTCGGGAGGGGGGGAGCAGTACTTC. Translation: CASSQLASGGGEQYF.

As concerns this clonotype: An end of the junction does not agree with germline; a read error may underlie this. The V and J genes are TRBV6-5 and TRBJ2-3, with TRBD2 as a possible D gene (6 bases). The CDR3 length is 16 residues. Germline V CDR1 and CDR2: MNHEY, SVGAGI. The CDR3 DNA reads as TGTGCCAGCAGTTACTCCCCTAGCGTAAGCACAGATACGAAGTATTTT. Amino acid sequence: CASSYSPSVSTDTKYF.

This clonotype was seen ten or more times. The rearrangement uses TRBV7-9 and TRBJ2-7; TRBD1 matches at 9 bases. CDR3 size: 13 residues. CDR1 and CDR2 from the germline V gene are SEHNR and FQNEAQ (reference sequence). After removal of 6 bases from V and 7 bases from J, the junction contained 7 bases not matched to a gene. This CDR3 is CASSVQGAQEQYF. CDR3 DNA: TGTGCCAGCAGTGTACAGGGGGCGCAGGAGCAGTACTTC.

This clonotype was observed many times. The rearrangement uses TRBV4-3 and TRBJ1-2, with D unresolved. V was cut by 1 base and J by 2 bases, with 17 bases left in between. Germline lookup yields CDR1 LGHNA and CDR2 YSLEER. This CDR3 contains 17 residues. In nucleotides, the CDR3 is TGCGCCAGCAGCCAAGGGTTCGTCGGCAGCGCAAACTATGGCTACACCTTC. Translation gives CASSQGFVGSANYGYTF.

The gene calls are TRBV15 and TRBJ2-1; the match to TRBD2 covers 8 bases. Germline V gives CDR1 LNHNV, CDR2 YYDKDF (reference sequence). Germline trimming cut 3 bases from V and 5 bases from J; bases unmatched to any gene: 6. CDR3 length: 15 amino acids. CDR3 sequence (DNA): TGTGCCACCAGCAGGACCGGGAGGGTTAACAATGAGCAGTTCTTC. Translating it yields CATSRTGRVNNEQFF.

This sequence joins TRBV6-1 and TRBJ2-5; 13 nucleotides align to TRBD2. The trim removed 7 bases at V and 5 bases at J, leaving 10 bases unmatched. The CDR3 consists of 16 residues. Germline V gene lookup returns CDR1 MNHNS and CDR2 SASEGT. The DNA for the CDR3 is TGTGCCAGCATTCGGACTAGCGGGGGTCTGGGGGAGACCCAGTACTTC. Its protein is CASIRTSGGLGETQYF.

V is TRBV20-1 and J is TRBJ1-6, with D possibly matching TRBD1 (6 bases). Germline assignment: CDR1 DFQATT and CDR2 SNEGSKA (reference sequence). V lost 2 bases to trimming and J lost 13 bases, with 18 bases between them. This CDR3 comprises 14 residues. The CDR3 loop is CSARSQGLPAPLHF. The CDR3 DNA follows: TGCAGTGCTAGATCCCAGGGGCTGCCGGCGCCCCTCCACTTT.

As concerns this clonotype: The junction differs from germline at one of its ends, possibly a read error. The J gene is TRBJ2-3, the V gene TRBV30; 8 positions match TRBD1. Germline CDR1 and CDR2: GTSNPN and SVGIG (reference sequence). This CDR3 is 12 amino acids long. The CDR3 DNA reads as TGTGCCTGGAGCGCCGGACAGGGAAGAGGGGATTTT. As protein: CAWSAGQGRGDF.

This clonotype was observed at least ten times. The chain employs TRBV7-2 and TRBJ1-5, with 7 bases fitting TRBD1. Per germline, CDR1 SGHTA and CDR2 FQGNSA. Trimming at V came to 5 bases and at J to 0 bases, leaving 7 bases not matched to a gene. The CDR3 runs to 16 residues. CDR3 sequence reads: CASSPSGTVSNQPQHF. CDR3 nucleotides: TGTGCCAGCAGCCCGTCCGGGACAGTTAGCAATCAGCCCCAGCATTTT. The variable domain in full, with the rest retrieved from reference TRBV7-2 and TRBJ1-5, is GAGVSQSPSNKVTEKGKDVELRCDPISGHTALYWYRQSLGQGLEFLIYFQGNSAPDKSGLPSDRFSAERTGGSVSTLTIQRTQQEDSAVYLCASSPSGTVSNQPQHFGDGTRLSIL.

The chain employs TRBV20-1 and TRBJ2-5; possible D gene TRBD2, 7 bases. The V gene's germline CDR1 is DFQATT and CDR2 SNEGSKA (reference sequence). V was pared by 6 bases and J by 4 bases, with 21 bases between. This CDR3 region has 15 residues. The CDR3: CSASLGGRERETQYF. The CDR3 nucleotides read TGCAGTGCGAGCTTAGGGGGGCGGGAGAGAGAGACCCAGTACTTC.

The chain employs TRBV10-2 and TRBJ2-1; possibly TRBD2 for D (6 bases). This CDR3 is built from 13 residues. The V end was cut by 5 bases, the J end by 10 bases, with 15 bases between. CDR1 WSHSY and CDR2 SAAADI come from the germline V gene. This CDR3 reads CASSRDLQGEQFF. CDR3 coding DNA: TGCGCCAGCAGTCGGGACTTACAAGGGGAGCAGTTCTTC.